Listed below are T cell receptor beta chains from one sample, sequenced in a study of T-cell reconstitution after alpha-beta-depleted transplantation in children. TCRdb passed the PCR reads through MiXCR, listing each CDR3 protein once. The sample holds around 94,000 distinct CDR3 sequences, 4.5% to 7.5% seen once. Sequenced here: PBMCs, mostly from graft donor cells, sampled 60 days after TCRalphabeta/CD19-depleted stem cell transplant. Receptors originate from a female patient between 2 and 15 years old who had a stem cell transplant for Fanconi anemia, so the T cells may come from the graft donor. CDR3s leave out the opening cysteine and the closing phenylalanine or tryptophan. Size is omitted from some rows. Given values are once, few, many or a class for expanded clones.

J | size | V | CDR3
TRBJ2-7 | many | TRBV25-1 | ASTPWAGGLEQY
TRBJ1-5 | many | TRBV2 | ASSPFSNQPQH
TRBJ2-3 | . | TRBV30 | AWSRIAGLTDTQY
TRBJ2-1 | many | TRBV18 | ASSSGQAIYNEQF
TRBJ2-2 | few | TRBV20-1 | SARTGGNTGELF
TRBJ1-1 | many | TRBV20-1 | SAPGPIEAF
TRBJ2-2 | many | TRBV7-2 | ASSFGLPPNTGELF
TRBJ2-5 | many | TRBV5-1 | ASSQLKGLVQETQY
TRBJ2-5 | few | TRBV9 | ASSPLDPGQPQETQY
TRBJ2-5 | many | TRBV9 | ASSAGQAKETQY
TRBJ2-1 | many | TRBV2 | ATALADSYNEQF
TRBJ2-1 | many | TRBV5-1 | ASSFHQGRSYNEQF
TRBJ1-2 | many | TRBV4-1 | ASSWGPIYGYT
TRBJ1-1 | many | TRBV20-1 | SADSGTLNTEAF
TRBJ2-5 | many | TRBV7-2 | ASSLAGQGSQETQY
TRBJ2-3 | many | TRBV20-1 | SATPSGRVDTQY
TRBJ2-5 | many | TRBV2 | ASSEVRGGLQETQY
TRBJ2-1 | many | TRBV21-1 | ASSRSGALQF
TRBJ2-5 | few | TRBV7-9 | ASSFQALQETQY
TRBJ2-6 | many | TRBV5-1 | ASSLGLREISGANVLT
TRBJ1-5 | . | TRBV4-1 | ASSHPTNRANSNQPQH
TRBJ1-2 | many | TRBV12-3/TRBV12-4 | ASSLVTYGYT
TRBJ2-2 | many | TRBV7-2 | ASSLWMRTGELF
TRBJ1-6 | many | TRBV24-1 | ATSESSYNSPLH
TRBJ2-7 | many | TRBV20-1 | SARDYRGGPYEQY
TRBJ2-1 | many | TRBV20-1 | SAGTALYNEQF
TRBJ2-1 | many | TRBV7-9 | ASSRSGGGHEQF
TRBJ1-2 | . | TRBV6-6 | ASSYRRGYGYT
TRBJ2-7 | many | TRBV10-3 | AIRTGGIYEQY
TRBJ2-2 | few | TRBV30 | AWGAGSNTGELF
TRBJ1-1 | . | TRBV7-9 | ASRTTGENTEAF
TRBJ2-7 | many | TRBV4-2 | ASSQDVTGKSTYEQY
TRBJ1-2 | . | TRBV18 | ASSPEAGDGYT
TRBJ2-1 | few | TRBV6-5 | ASSYSAGSGNEQF
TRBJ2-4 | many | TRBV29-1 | SVGGTSLSIQY
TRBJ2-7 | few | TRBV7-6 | ASSLLPGMSSYEQY
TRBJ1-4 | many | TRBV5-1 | ASSLGQGVNEKLF
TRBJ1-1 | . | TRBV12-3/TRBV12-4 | ASSLRETEAF
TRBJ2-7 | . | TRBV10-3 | AISESIGGAEQY
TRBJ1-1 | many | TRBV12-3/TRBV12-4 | ASSPPGQGAF
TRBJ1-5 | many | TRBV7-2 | ASSLDRAIGNQPQH
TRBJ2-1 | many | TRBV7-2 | ASSSGPHNEQF
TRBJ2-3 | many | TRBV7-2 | ASSLVLHTQY
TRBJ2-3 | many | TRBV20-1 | SASLAGGVADTQY
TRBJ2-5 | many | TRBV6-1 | ASRLAGGRETQY
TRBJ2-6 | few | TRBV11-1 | ASSPPGGRTSGANVLT
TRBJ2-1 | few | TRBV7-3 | ASSLITSNYNEQF
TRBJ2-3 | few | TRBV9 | ASSDLRGTDTQY
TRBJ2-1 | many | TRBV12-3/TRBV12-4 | ASRPPGTSGRYEQF
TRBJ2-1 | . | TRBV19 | ASSLSGLGEYNEHF
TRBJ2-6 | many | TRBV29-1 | SVEKGSGANVLT
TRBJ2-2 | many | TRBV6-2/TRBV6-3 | ASGRVTGELF
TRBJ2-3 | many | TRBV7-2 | ASSSGTDSPRTNTDTQY
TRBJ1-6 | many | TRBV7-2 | ASRQSTRVYNSPLH
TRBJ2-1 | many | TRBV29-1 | SVGGDTGTSAGYNEQF
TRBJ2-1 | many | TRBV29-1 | SAWGSSGEQF